This record covers a single T cell receptor (beta chain). The V gene lost 5 bases and the J gene lost 0 bases, with 17 bases spanning the gap. The CDR3 runs 17 residues. The germline gives CDR1 LNHDA, CDR2 SQIVND (reference sequence). This record comes from a study of shared clonotypes between healthy human individuals. Generated by immunoSEQ multiplex PCR, the TCRdb table keeps only in-frame clones and is missing some. The sample lists 1 million to 1.3 million clones, around 78% occurring once. The origin of this receptor is a man aged 18-30 years in good health. Some clones in this sample may be carry-over from other donors' samples. The gene calls are TRBV19 and TRBJ1-5, with D possibly being TRBD1 (5 bases). The source material was memory CD4+ T cells from PBMCs. Described subset: CD45RA-negative fraction. The CDR3 bases are TGTGCCAGTAGTCCCCGCGGGGCAGGAGATAGCAATCAGCCCCAGCATTTT. The encoded protein is CASSPRGAGDSNQPQHF.